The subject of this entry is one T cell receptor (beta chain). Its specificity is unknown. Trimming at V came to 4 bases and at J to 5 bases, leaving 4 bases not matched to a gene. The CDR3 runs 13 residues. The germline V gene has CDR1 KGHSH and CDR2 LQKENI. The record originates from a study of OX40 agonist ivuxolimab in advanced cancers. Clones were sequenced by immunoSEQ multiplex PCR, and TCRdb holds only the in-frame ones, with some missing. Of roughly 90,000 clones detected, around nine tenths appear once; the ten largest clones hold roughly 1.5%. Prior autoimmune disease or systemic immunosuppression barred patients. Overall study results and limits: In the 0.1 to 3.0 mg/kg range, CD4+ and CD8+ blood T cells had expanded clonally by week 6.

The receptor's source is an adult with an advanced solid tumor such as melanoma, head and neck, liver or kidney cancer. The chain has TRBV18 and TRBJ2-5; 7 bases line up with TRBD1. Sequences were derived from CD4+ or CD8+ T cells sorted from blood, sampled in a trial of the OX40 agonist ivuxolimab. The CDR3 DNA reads TGTGCCAGCTCACTGACAGGGCGGGAGACCCAGTACTTC. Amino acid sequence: CASSLTGRETQYF.